This T cell receptor (beta chain) was sequenced during a study of blood T cell repertoires in COVID-19. Study-wide context: COVID-19 samples collected from the United States, Italy and Spain covered acute and convalescent phases.

CDR3 length equals 12 residues. To note about this clone: One end of the junction is discordant with germline, which a read error may explain.

Per the study methods: Amplification from reference gene primers served as the basis for estimated nucleated cell counts. Profiling relied on immunoSEQ multiplex PCR, and the TCRdb table lists in-frame clones only, not all of them. V and J calls and clone size are given by that table; D and trimming were obtained from the DNA. The sample has 150,000 to 200,000 clones; about 83% are singletons. The gene calls are TRBV23-1 and TRBJ2-4; maybe TRBD2 (5 bases). TRBV23-1 is treated as an ORF (open reading frame) with a function not yet certain. The clonotype comes from a woman in her 70s who had recovered from COVID-19. Sample: peripheral blood. CDR3 sequence (DNA): TGCGCCAGCAGTCAATCTTGGGAGTATCGGTGCTTC. Protein: CASSQSWEYRCF.